The source of this T cell receptor (beta chain) is a study of T-cell reconstitution after alpha-beta-depleted transplantation in children. General study findings and limits: Among T cells one year after transplant, newly produced cells accounted for most counts and diversity. In some patients, recipient T cells and intrathymic progenitors surviving conditioning explained high day-60 diversity. Expanded graft clones, several hundred of them, were reportedly the source of alpha-beta T cells about two months after transplant.

Preparation of the TCRbeta library was carried out with unique molecular identifiers. TCRdb re-called the PCR reads with MiXCR, one entry per CDR3 protein. The sample lists 480,000 or so distinct CDR3 sequences, roughly 10% occurring once. V lost 3 bases and J lost 2; bases outside the gene matches: 6. The CDR3 is 17 residues long. This clonotype occurred many times. Its antigen remains unidentified. Sample: PBMCs, taken before TCRalphabeta/CD19-depleted stem cell transplant. This rearrangement joins TRBV12-3 or TRBV12-4 to TRBJ2-2; 10 bases are a match to TRBD2. This TCR was recovered from a child between 2 and 9 years old with inherited bone marrow failure, due to receive a stem cell transplant. CDR3 region: CASSFVGLAANTGELFF. The CDR3 DNA sequence: TGTGCCAGCAGTTTTGTTGGACTAGCGGCAAACACCGGGGAGCTGTTTTTT.